This is a list of T cell receptor beta chains from one sample in a study of beta chain features in type 1 diabetes. TCRdb keeps only in-frame clones here, not all; method: immunoSEQ multiplex PCR. The table lists about 350,000 clones, about 20% of them singletons, with around 0.044% in the top ten. Input material: naive CD4+ T cells from blood. The receptors were gathered from a woman aged 18 to 35 in good health. Each CDR3 is given with its conserved first and last residue. Fields, in order: clone size, V gene, J gene, D gene, CDR3 protein, CDR3 DNA. A D gene is named only where the DNA matches it firmly. Expanded clones get a size class; other rows say once, few or many, or leave the size out.

>-|TRBV19|TRBJ1-2|-
CASREQTSYGYTF
TGTGCCAGTCGGGAACAGACAAGCTATGGCTACACCTTC
>-|TRBV29-1|TRBJ1-6|-
CSVEERGIPSSYNSPLHF
TGCAGCGTTGAAGAACGGGGAATCCCCAGCTCCTATAATTCACCCCTCCACTTT
>few|TRBV7-2|TRBJ1-2|TRBD1
CASSPDRVRGYTF
TGTGCCAGCAGCCCCGACAGGGTTCGGGGCTACACCTTC
>-|TRBV7-3|TRBJ1-1|TRBD1
CASSLTGTGDEAFF
TGTGCCAGCAGCTTAACGGGGACAGGGGATGAAGCTTTCTTT
>few|TRBV9|TRBJ2-5|TRBD2
CASSVGTSIPETQYF
TGTGCCAGCAGCGTGGGGACTAGTATTCCCGAGACCCAGTACTTC
>few|TRBV2|TRBJ2-2|-
CASSFEQGSTGELFF
TGTGCCAGCAGTTTCGAACAGGGAAGCACCGGGGAGCTGTTTTTT
>-|TRBV4-1|TRBJ2-3|-
CASSQDPGTDTQYF
TGCGCCAGCAGCCAAGATCCCGGGACAGATACGCAGTATTTT
>-|TRBV2|TRBJ2-3|TRBD2
CASTGGSTDTQYF
TGTGCCAGCACGGGGGGTAGCACAGATACGCAGTATTTT
>-|TRBV10-3|TRBJ2-7|TRBD1
CAIGSLGQGLGEQYF
TGTGCCATCGGTTCCTTGGGACAGGGGCTGGGTGAGCAGTACTTC
>few|TRBV11-3|TRBJ1-1|TRBD1
CASSLVRQGSEAFF
TGTGCCAGCAGCTTAGTCCGACAGGGCAGTGAAGCTTTCTTT
>few|TRBV30|TRBJ1-1|-
CAWSVTGSMNTEAFF
TGTGCCTGGAGTGTTACAGGATCCATGAACACTGAAGCTTTCTTT
>few|TRBV4-3|TRBJ1-4|TRBD1
CASSQGGQGGEKLFF
TGCGCCAGCAGCCAAGGGGGACAGGGCGGGGAAAAACTGTTTTTT
>few|TRBV15|TRBJ2-5|TRBD2
CATSRDRAGAQNF
TGTGCCACCAGCAGAGACAGAGCGGGGGCCCAAAACTTC
>few|TRBV29-1|TRBJ1-5|-
CSVAGQNQPQHF
TGCAGCGTCGCAGGACAGAATCAGCCCCAGCATTTT
>-|TRBV6-1|TRBJ1-1|-
CASSEVQGNTEAFF
TGTGCCAGCAGTGAAGTTCAGGGGAACACTGAAGCTTTCTTT
>-|TRBV7-2|TRBJ2-3|TRBD2
CASSQRLAGGWADTQYF
TGTGCCAGCAGCCAACGACTAGCGGGAGGGTGGGCAGATACGCAGTATTTT
>few|TRBV7-9|TRBJ1-3|-
CASSSLGGSGNTIYF
TGTGCCAGCAGCTCGTTGGGGGGTTCTGGAAACACCATATATTTT
>few|TRBV11-2|TRBJ1-1|-
CASSLSVSNTEAFF
TGTGCCAGCAGCTTATCAGTTTCGAACACTGAAGCTTTCTTT
>-|TRBV5-1|TRBJ1-4|TRBD1
CASSEGQANEKLFF
TGCGCCAGCAGCGAGGGACAGGCTAATGAAAAACTGTTTTTT
>-|TRBV28|TRBJ2-4|-
CASSSKRLAKNIQYF
TGTGCCAGCAGTTCCAAGAGGTTAGCCAAAAACATTCAGTACTTC
>few|TRBV4-2|TRBJ2-1|TRBD2
CASSFHLGGTSGSNEQFF
TGTGCCAGCAGCTTCCACTTGGGCGGGACTAGCGGGAGCAATGAGCAGTTCTTC
>-|TRBV9|TRBJ2-2|-
CATQGPNTGELFF
TGTGCCACCCAGGGCCCGAACACCGGGGAGCTGTTTTTT
>-|TRBV6-5|TRBJ1-1|TRBD1
CASSPPDRVTEAFF
TGTGCCAGCAGTCCTCCAGACAGGGTGACTGAAGCTTTCTTT
>few|TRBV6-7|TRBJ1-2|-
CASSYSPGDGYTF
TGTGCCAGCAGTTACTCGCCAGGGGACGGCTACACCTTC
>-|TRBV4-1|TRBJ2-5|TRBD2
CASSQGASGKETQYF
TGCGCCAGCAGCCAAGGCGCTAGCGGGAAAGAGACCCAGTACTTC
>-|TRBV18|TRBJ2-1|TRBD2
CASSPGLAGMNEQFF
TGTGCCAGCTCACCCGGGCTAGCGGGGATGAATGAGCAGTTCTTC
>few|TRBV30|TRBJ1-1|TRBD1
CAWSQRGTGLNTEAFF
TGTGCCTGGAGTCAACGCGGGACAGGTTTGAACACTGAAGCTTTCTTT
>few|TRBV11-2|TRBJ2-1|TRBD2
CASRGGLAGPEQFF
TGTGCCAGCAGGGGGGGACTAGCGGGACCCGAGCAGTTCTTC
>-|TRBV29-1|TRBJ1-1|TRBD1
CSGGTATEAFF
TGCAGCGGGGGGACAGCCACTGAAGCTTTCTTT
>-|TRBV5-6|TRBJ2-7|TRBD1
CASSSGQAYREQYF
TGTGCCAGCAGCTCGGGACAGGCTTATAGGGAGCAGTACTTC
>-|TRBV7-8|TRBJ2-5|-
CASSGVRETQYF
TGTGCCAGCAGCGGAGTTCGAGAGACCCAGTACTTC
>-|TRBV25-1|TRBJ1-2|-
CASSAPGRGANYGYTF
TGTGCCAGCAGTGCCCCCGGCCGGGGGGCTAACTATGGCTACACCTTC
>-|TRBV5-4|TRBJ2-5|TRBD2
CASSPGVGLAGGAQYF
TGTGCCAGCAGCCCGGGCGTTGGGCTAGCGGGGGGGGCCCAGTACTTC
>few|TRBV5-1|TRBJ2-7|TRBD2
CASSLVTLAGDDEQYF
TGCGCCAGCAGCTTGGTAACTCTAGCGGGAGACGACGAGCAGTACTTC
>few|TRBV30|TRBJ1-1|-
CAWSVRRQTEAFF
TGTGCCTGGAGTGTAAGGAGGCAGACTGAAGCTTTCTTT
>few|TRBV7-2|TRBJ1-6|-
CASSLARQGNSPLHF
TGTGCCAGCAGCTTAGCGCGGCAGGGTAATTCACCCCTCCACTTT
>-|TRBV28|TRBJ2-5|TRBD2
CASSFRGRALGETQYF
TGTGCCAGCAGTTTTCGGGGGAGGGCTCTCGGGGAGACCCAGTACTTC
>-|TRBV6-1|TRBJ2-7|-
CASSGLTKSYEQYF
TGTGCCAGCAGTGGCCTGACAAAATCCTACGAGCAGTACTTC
>few|TRBV29-1|TRBJ1-2|TRBD1
CSVDGGQGVGYTF
TGCAGCGTTGATGGGGGACAGGGCGTCGGCTACACCTTC
>-|TRBV29-1|TRBJ1-4|TRBD1
CSVGGGVEKLFF
TGCAGCGTTGGAGGGGGCGTTGAAAAACTGTTTTTT
>-|TRBV14|TRBJ1-2|-
CASSQRPRSGYTF
TGTGCCAGCAGCCAAAGACCCCGGAGTGGCTACACCTTC
>-|TRBV7-9|TRBJ2-5|-
CASTPNGGFETQYF
TGTGCCAGCACCCCTAATGGGGGCTTTGAGACCCAGTACTTC
>-|TRBV7-9|TRBJ2-2|TRBD1
CASSFGPRQGLAGELFF
TGTGCCAGCAGCTTCGGACCGAGACAGGGTTTAGCCGGGGAGCTGTTTTTT
>-|TRBV29-1|TRBJ2-5|-
CSGSQGIGETQYF
TGCAGCGGGTCACAGGGTATAGGTGAGACCCAGTACTTC
>few|TRBV29-1|TRBJ2-1|TRBD2
CSVLRGGGAFNEQFF
TGCAGCGTTCTAAGGGGCGGGGGGGCGTTCAATGAGCAGTTCTTC
>few|TRBV29-1|TRBJ1-2|TRBD1
CSGGQGAGGYTF
TGCAGCGGTGGACAGGGGGCTGGTGGCTACACCTTC
>few|TRBV29-1|TRBJ2-5|TRBD2
CSVRPGLAGKETQYF
TGCAGCGTTAGACCCGGGCTAGCGGGAAAAGAGACCCAGTACTTC
>-|TRBV18|TRBJ2-7|TRBD2
CASSPGLADRYEQYF
TGTGCCAGCTCACCCGGACTAGCGGACCGTTACGAGCAGTACTTC
>few|TRBV30|TRBJ1-1|-
CAWSFQGYTEAFF
TGTGCCTGGAGTTTCCAGGGCTACACTGAAGCTTTCTTT
>-|TRBV7-9|TRBJ2-7|TRBD1
CASSLGGQGPYEQYF
TGTGCCAGCAGCTTAGGAGGACAGGGACCCTACGAGCAGTACTTC
>-|TRBV10-3|TRBJ2-7|TRBD2
CAISGGAGNSYEQYF
TGTGCCATCAGTGGGGGAGCGGGAAACTCCTACGAGCAGTACTTC
>-|TRBV27|TRBJ2-3|-
CASSRPSASTDTQYF
TGTGCCAGCAGTCGTCCTAGCGCGAGCACAGATACGCAGTATTTT
>few|TRBV2|TRBJ2-3|-
CASSEGASWDTQYF
TGTGCCAGCAGTGAAGGGGCAAGCTGGGATACGCAGTATTTT
>few|TRBV5-4|TRBJ1-2|TRBD1
CASSPMTGLIGYTF
TGTGCCAGCAGCCCCATGACAGGGCTGATTGGCTACACCTTC
>many|TRBV23-1|TRBJ2-5|TRBD1
CASRPTGLVKTQYF
TGCGCCAGCAGACCGACAGGGTTGGTAAAGACCCAGTACTTC
>-|TRBV5-4|TRBJ2-2|-
CASSSYREPTGELFF
TGTGCCAGCAGCTCTTATAGGGAGCCCACCGGGGAGCTGTTTTTT
>-|TRBV9|TRBJ1-3|-
CASSVFSGGSGNTIYF
TGTGCCAGCAGCGTTTTCTCCGGGGGGTCTGGAAACACCATATATTTT
>-|TRBV5-4|TRBJ2-3|TRBD2
CASGLAGGLGDTQYF
TGTGCCAGCGGGTTAGCGGGGGGGCTTGGAGATACGCAGTATTTT
>-|TRBV5-1|TRBJ2-3|-
CASSLAGTDTQYF
TGCGCCAGCAGCCTCGCGGGCACAGATACGCAGTATTTT
>few|TRBV29-1|TRBJ1-2|-
CSVQVHSNPSTYGYTF
TGCAGCGTTCAAGTCCATTCAAATCCTTCCACTTATGGCTACACCTTC